This TCR beta chain was documented in a study of cytomegalovirus exposure and HLA in healthy donors. Study observations and caveats: In a later analysis, HLA-associated TCR beta chains were more clonally expanded than equally common others.

Per germline, CDR1 LNHNV and CDR2 YYDKDF (reference sequence). With V trimmed by 0 bases and J by 0 bases, 2 bases remained unmatched. The CDR3 totals 15 residues. Among the donors, all were healthy bone marrow donors. Comment on this clone: What it binds is not known.

A multiplex PCR was run with 60 Vbeta primers and 13 Jbeta primers. TCRdb's copy holds only in-frame clones and misses some; the assay was immunoSEQ multiplex PCR. Found here are 200,000 or so clones, around 75% of them singletons; the top ten hold approximately 6%. V gene TRBV15 combines with J gene TRBJ2-7; TRBD1 matches 7 bases. This TCR came from a man in his forties in good health and CMV-seropositive. Sequenced input: PBMCs. The CDR3 DNA sequence: TGTGCCACCAGCAGAGACCGACAGGGCTCCTACGAGCAGTACTTC. Amino acids: CATSRDRQGSYEQYF.